This is a list of T cell receptor beta chains from one sample in a study of PD-1 blockade in classical Hodgkin lymphoma. Some clones are missing from TCRdb's copy, which holds only in-frame ones; the method was immunoSEQ multiplex PCR. The profile shows tens of thousands of clones, approximately 70% of them singletons. This specimen was peripheral blood mononuclear cells (PBMCs), taken at baseline. The origin of the receptors is a human donor with classical Hodgkin lymphoma. Each CDR3 is given with its conserved first and last residue. Fields, in order: CDR3 DNA, CDR3 protein, clone size, V gene, J gene, D gene. A D gene is named only where the DNA matches it firmly. Rows may omit the clone size; those that give it use once, few, many or a size class.

TGTGCCAGCAGCTTATTCCCCAGAAAGAGCACTGAAGCTTTCTTT,CASSLFPRKSTEAFF,-,TRBV7-2,TRBJ1-1,-
TGTGCCAGCAGTGAACTAGGGGACAGGGCTGGTGGCTACACCTTC,CASSELGDRAGGYTF,few,TRBV6-1,TRBJ1-2,TRBD1
TGTGCCAGCAGTGTAAAACGACAGGGCGGCAAAGCTTTCTTT,CASSVKRQGGKAFF,-,TRBV6-1,TRBJ1-1,TRBD1
TGTGCCAGCAGTCGACAGGGGTGGTACGAGCAGTACTTC,CASSRQGWYEQYF,-,TRBV6-5,TRBJ2-7,TRBD1
TGTGCCAGCAGCCAAGCTAGCGCCCAAGGGGGGGAGCTGTTTTTT,CASSQASAQGGELFF,few,TRBV4-2,TRBJ2-2,-
TGTGCCAGCAGCCCCTTGCATGCGGCCTCCTACGAGCAGTACTTC,CASSPLHAASYEQYF,-,TRBV9,TRBJ2-7,-
TGCGCCAGCAAGAGACCGGGTGGACGGAGCTTGAACACTGAAGCTTTCTTT,CASKRPGGRSLNTEAFF,-,TRBV4-3,TRBJ1-1,-
TGTGCCAGTAGGTTACGGGACGGAAACACCGGGGAGCTGTTTTTT,CASRLRDGNTGELFF,-,TRBV19,TRBJ2-2,-
TGTGCCTGGAGTCAGGGACAGGGGCCTACTAGCGGGAACACCATATATTTT,CAWSQGQGPTSGNTIYF,-,TRBV30,TRBJ1-3,TRBD1
TGTGCCAGCAGCCCCTCGGGACAGGCTAACACTGAAGCTTTCTTT,CASSPSGQANTEAFF,-,TRBV7-9,TRBJ1-1,TRBD1
TGTGCCATCAGTGAGGGGGTGGGCACCGGGGAGCTGTTTTTT,CAISEGVGTGELFF,-,TRBV10-3,TRBJ2-2,-
TGTGCCAGTAGCAGAAACTCGGGACTAGCGGGAGATGACATCTACAATGAGCAGTTCTTC,CASSRNSGLAGDDIYNEQFF,-,TRBV19,TRBJ2-1,TRBD2
TGTGCCAGCAGCTTTTTCGGACTCGACTACGAGCAGTACTTC,CASSFFGLDYEQYF,-,TRBV11-1,TRBJ2-7,-
TGTGCCAGCAGCCAAGGAGGGTTGGCTAGCGGGGGGGGCCTTCAAGAGACCCAGTACTTC,CASSQGGLASGGGLQETQYF,-,TRBV4-2,TRBJ2-5,TRBD2
TGTGCCAGCAGCGTAGGAGTTTATGGCTACACCTTC,CASSVGVYGYTF,-,TRBV9,TRBJ1-2,-
TGTGCCAGCAGCTTGGTACAGGGTGAAGCTTTCTTT,CASSLVQGEAFF,-,TRBV5-6,TRBJ1-1,-
TGCGCCAGCAGCCAAGGAATGACTGAAGCTTTCTTT,CASSQGMTEAFF,-,TRBV4-3,TRBJ1-1,-
TGTGCCAGCAGGTCTAGCGGGAGTTCCTACGAGCAGTACTTC,CASRSSGSSYEQYF,-,TRBV9,TRBJ2-7,TRBD2
TGTGCCAGCAGCTCAGGGGGACAAGGGCTCACAGATACGCAGTATTTT,CASSSGGQGLTDTQYF,-,TRBV9,TRBJ2-3,TRBD1
TGTGCCAGCAGCTCTTATACAGGGGGCAGTTCCGGCTACACCTTC,CASSSYTGGSSGYTF,-,TRBV7-6,TRBJ1-2,TRBD1
TGTGCCAGCTCACCAGGCGCAGTGGAGACCCAGTACTTC,CASSPGAVETQYF,-,TRBV18,TRBJ2-5,-
TGCAGCGTCCAGGAGAACCCTCCTGGAAACACCATATATTTT,CSVQENPPGNTIYF,-,TRBV29-1,TRBJ1-3,-
TGTGCCAGCAGTTTATCGACAGGGTATGGCTACACCTTC,CASSLSTGYGYTF,-,TRBV27,TRBJ1-2,TRBD1
TGTGCCAGCAGCTTGCGGGAGGGGGCACCTGAAGCTTTCTTT,CASSLREGAPEAFF,once,TRBV5-5,TRBJ1-1,TRBD1
TGTGCCAGCAGCTTGGGCGGAGGTAATGAAAAACTGTTTTTT,CASSLGGGNEKLFF,-,TRBV5-4,TRBJ1-4,-
TGTGCCAGCAGTGAACCTATGACAGGGGGCGGATACGAGCAGTACTTC,CASSEPMTGGGYEQYF,once,TRBV2,TRBJ2-7,TRBD1
TGTGCCAGCAGCTTGAGGCACGGGAACACTGAAGCTTTCTTT,CASSLRHGNTEAFF,-,TRBV5-6,TRBJ1-1,-
TGTGCCAGCAGCCAAGATCAGAGTACGCAGTATTTT,CASSQDQSTQYF,-,TRBV4-2,TRBJ2-3,-
TGTGCCAGCAGCTTAGAGGGCAGGGGAGCCAAAAACATTCAGTACTTC,CASSLEGRGAKNIQYF,-,TRBV7-2,TRBJ2-4,-
TGTGCCAGCAGCTTTCGCGGTGAAGCTTTCTTT,CASSFRGEAFF,-,TRBV12-1,TRBJ1-1,-
TGTGCCAGTAGTGCCGGGAACACTGAAGCTTTCTTT,CASSAGNTEAFF,few,TRBV19,TRBJ1-1,-
TGTGCCTGGGTAGGATTAACGTGGGGGGTCGCTTTCTTT,CAWVGLTWGVAFF,-,TRBV30,TRBJ1-1,-
TGTGCCATCAGGGCGGGAGAAGAGACCCAGTACTTC,CAIRAGEETQYF,-,TRBV10-3,TRBJ2-5,TRBD2
TGTGCCAGCAGTGAAGGAGAATACAATGAGCAGTTCTTC,CASSEGEYNEQFF,-,TRBV2,TRBJ2-1,-
TGTGCCAGCAGCTTATATTCGGGACCGCTCTACGAGCAGTACTTC,CASSLYSGPLYEQYF,-,TRBV7-9,TRBJ2-7,-
TGTGCCTGGAGTGCCGGACTAGCGAATGAGCAGTTCTTC,CAWSAGLANEQFF,-,TRBV30,TRBJ2-1,TRBD2
TGTGCCAGCAGTAAAACTAGCGGTTCTTTAGAGGAGCAGTACTTC,CASSKTSGSLEEQYF,-,TRBV6-5,TRBJ2-7,TRBD2
TGTGCCAGCAGAGCGGGGGGGGTCAGGGGCTACACCTTC,CASRAGGVRGYTF,medium-sized,TRBV27,TRBJ1-2,-
TGTGCCACAGAAGCCGGGACAGGGTTGGCAGATACGCAGTATTTT,CATEAGTGLADTQYF,-,TRBV28,TRBJ2-3,TRBD1
TGTGCCAGCAGTTACTCGATCCAAGGGACCGGGGAGCTGTTTTTT,CASSYSIQGTGELFF,-,TRBV6-5,TRBJ2-2,-
TGTGCCAGCAGCCCCCGGGACAGGGGGCGTAGCACAGATACGCAGTATTTT,CASSPRDRGRSTDTQYF,-,TRBV4-2,TRBJ2-3,TRBD1
TGTGCCAGCAGCCCTTGGACGGATAACACTGAAGCTTTCTTT,CASSPWTDNTEAFF,-,TRBV9,TRBJ1-1,-
TGTGCCAGCAGCAAAATGGGGACCCGCACAGATACGCAGTATTTT,CASSKMGTRTDTQYF,-,TRBV21-1,TRBJ2-3,-
TGTGCCAGCAGCTTGGACGTCCTGACTTTC,CASSLDVLTF,few,TRBV7-9,TRBJ2-6,-
TGTGCTAGTGATCTGACAGGGGCCAACGAGCAGTACTTC,CASDLTGANEQYF,-,TRBV12-5,TRBJ2-7,TRBD1
TGTGCCAGCAGTTCGGGGGGACCTGCAACTAATGAAAAACTGTTTTTT,CASSSGGPATNEKLFF,-,TRBV27,TRBJ1-4,-
TGTGCCAGCAGCCAAAAGAAGGACAGGGGGTTTGAAAAACTGTTTTTT,CASSQKKDRGFEKLFF,-,TRBV5-4,TRBJ1-4,TRBD1
TGTGCCAGCAGCTTAGGCCAGGGGGCCGACGAGCAGTACTTC,CASSLGQGADEQYF,few,TRBV5-6,TRBJ2-7,TRBD1
TGTGCCAGCAGCTTAACGGGGGGGCCGGAGGACCAGTACTTC,CASSLTGGPEDQYF,medium-sized,TRBV7-3,TRBJ2-5,-
TGTGCCAGCAGCGCTAGCGGGAGGAGCTTGGATGAGCAGTTCTTC,CASSASGRSLDEQFF,-,TRBV9,TRBJ2-1,TRBD2
TGTGCCAGCAGTACAAGTACATTCAGCACAGATACGCAGTATTTT,CASSTSTFSTDTQYF,-,TRBV6-6,TRBJ2-3,-
TGTGCCAGCAGCTTAGAACGGGGCTACATTCAGTACTTC,CASSLERGYIQYF,-,TRBV7-8,TRBJ2-4,-
TGTGCCAGCAAGGAGGGGAATCAAGAGACCCAGTACTTC,CASKEGNQETQYF,-,TRBV6-5,TRBJ2-5,-
TGTGCCACCAGCAGACCCGACACCGGGGAGCTGTTTTTT,CATSRPDTGELFF,-,TRBV15,TRBJ2-2,-
TGTGCCAGCAGGAGTCTTACGCGGGCTTTCTTT,CASRSLTRAFF,-,TRBV6-5,TRBJ1-1,-
TGTGCCAGCAGCAGGGGGCAGGGGACAGATACGCAGTATTTT,CASSRGQGTDTQYF,-,TRBV7-7,TRBJ2-3,TRBD1